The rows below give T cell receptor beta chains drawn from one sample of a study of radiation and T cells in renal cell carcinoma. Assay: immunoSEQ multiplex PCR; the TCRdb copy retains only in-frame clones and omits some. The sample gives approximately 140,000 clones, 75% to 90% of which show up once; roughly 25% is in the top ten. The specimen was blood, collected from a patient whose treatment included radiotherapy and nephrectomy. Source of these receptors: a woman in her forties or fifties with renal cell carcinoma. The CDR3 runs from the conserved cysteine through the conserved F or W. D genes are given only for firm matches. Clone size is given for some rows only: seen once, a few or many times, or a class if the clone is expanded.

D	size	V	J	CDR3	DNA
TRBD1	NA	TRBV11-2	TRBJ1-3	CASSRTGAGNTIYF	TGTGCCAGCAGTCGGACAGGGGCTGGAAACACCATATATTTT
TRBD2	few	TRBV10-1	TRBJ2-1	CASSEEAGGYNEQFF	TGCGCCAGCAGTGAGGAAGCGGGGGGCTATAATGAGCAGTTCTTC
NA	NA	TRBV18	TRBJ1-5	CASSPLGTNNQPQHF	TGTGCCAGCTCACCACTCGGCACAAACAATCAGCCCCAGCATTTT
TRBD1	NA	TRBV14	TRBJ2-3	CASSPGQSTDTQYF	TGTGCCAGCAGCCCGGGACAGTCTACAGATACGCAGTATTTT
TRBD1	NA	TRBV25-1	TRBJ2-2	CASSEPRDSANTGELFF	TGTGCCAGCAGTGAGCCCCGGGACAGTGCGAACACCGGGGAGCTGTTTTTT
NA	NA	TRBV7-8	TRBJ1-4	CASSLAFGEEKLFF	TGTGCCAGCAGCTTGGCCTTCGGGGAGGAAAAACTGTTTTTT
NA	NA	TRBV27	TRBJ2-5	CAYGRRETQYF	TGTGCTTATGGGCGCCGGGAGACCCAGTACTTC
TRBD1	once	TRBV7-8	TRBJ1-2	CASSLQGDVYGYTF	TGTGCCAGCAGCTTACAGGGGGACGTCTATGGCTACACCTTC
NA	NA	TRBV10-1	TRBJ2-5	CASPRTREESQETQYF	TGCGCCAGCCCTCGAACGAGGGAGGAAAGTCAAGAGACCCAGTACTTC
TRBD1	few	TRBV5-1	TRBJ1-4	CASSPDRGGGEKLFF	TGCGCCAGCAGCCCGGACAGGGGAGGTGGGGAAAAACTGTTTTTT
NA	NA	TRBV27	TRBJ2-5	CASSYSGAQGTQYF	TGTGCCAGCAGCTACAGCGGAGCACAAGGAACCCAGTACTTC
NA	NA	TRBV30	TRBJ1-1	CAWSHKTGREAFF	TGTGCCTGGAGTCATAAAACCGGACGTGAAGCTTTCTTT
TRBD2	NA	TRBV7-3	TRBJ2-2	CASSSRTSGSPGELFF	TGTGCCAGCAGCTCACGGACTAGCGGGAGTCCCGGGGAGCTGTTTTTT
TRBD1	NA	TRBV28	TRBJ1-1	CASSSWQGAATGAFF	TGTGCCAGCAGTTCCTGGCAGGGGGCGGCTACAGGGGCTTTCTTT
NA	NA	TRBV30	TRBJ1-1	CAWSVLAENTEAFF	TGTGCCTGGAGTGTACTTGCGGAGAACACTGAAGCTTTCTTT
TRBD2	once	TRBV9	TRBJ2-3	CASSLSGVTDTQYF	TGTGCCAGCAGCCTAAGCGGGGTAACAGATACGCAGTATTTT
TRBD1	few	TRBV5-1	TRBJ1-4	CASSSGTGNEKLFF	TGCGCCAGCAGCTCCGGGACAGGTAATGAAAAACTGTTTTTT
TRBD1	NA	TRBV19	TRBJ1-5	CASMGTGSNQPQHF	TGTGCCAGTATGGGGACAGGGAGCAATCAGCCCCAGCATTTT
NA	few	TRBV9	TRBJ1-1	CASSVVGGNTEAFF	TGTGCCAGCAGCGTAGTTGGTGGGAACACTGAAGCTTTCTTT
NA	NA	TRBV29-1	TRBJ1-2	CSVEDPTGYEGYTF	TGCAGCGTTGAAGACCCTACAGGGTATGAAGGCTACACCTTC
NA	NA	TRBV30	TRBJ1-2	CALSGGDYGYTF	TGTGCCCTTTCGGGGGGGGACTATGGCTACACCTTC
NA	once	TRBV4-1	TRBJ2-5	CASSQEGAVQETQYF	TGCGCCAGCAGCCAAGAGGGGGCGGTCCAAGAGACCCAGTACTTC
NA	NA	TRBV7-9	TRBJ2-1	CASSLGAGGPSYNEQFF	TGTGCCAGCAGCTTAGGGGCGGGCGGACCATCCTACAATGAGCAGTTCTTC
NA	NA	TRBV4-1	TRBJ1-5	CASSQLGRPPQPQHF	TGCGCCAGCAGCCAATTGGGTCGGCCGCCTCAGCCCCAGCATTTT
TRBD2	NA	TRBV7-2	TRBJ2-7	CASSPLAGGYEQYF	TGTGCCAGCAGCCCGTTAGCGGGAGGTTACGAGCAGTACTTC
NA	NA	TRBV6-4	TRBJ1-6	CASSDRDNSPLHF	TGTGCCAGCAGTGACAGGGATAATTCACCCCTCCACTTT
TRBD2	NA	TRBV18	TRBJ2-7	CASSPKASGVTEEQYF	TGTGCCAGCTCACCAAAGGCTAGCGGGGTGACGGAAGAGCAGTACTTC
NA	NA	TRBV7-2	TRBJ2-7	CASTSGSVRMEQYF	TGTGCCAGCACTTCCGGGTCGGTACGAATGGAGCAGTACTTC
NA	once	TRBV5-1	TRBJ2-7	CASSQRSGTTSEQYF	TGCGCCAGCAGCCAACGCTCCGGGACAACAAGCGAGCAGTACTTC
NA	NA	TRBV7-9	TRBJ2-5	CASSFGGIYTQETQYF	TGTGCCAGCAGCTTTGGCGGAATCTATACCCAAGAGACCCAGTACTTC
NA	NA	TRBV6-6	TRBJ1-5	CASTDDRYSGNQPQHF	TGTGCCAGCACTGACGACCGATACTCGGGCAATCAGCCCCAGCATTTT
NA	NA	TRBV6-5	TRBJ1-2	CAANSGTANYGYTF	TGTGCCGCAAACTCCGGGACGGCTAACTATGGCTACACCTTC
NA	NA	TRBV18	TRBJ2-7	CASSPRGGLSYEQYF	TGTGCCAGCTCACCACGAGGGGGACTATCCTACGAGCAGTACTTC
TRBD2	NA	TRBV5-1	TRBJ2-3	CASWPGGPTDTQYF	TGCGCCAGCTGGCCGGGGGGTCCCACAGATACGCAGTATTTT
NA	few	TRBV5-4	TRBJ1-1	CASSLQASLNTEAFF	TGTGCCAGCAGCTTACAGGCCTCCCTGAACACTGAAGCTTTCTTT
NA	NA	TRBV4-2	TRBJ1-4	CASSQNGNEKLFF	TGTGCCAGCAGCCAGAATGGTAATGAAAAACTGTTTTTT
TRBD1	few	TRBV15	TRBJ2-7	CATSRGRDSNEQYF	TGTGCCACCAGCAGAGGAAGGGACAGCAACGAGCAGTACTTC
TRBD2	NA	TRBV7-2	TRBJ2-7	CASSFGTSGYEQYF	TGTGCCAGCAGCTTTGGGACTAGCGGCTACGAGCAGTACTTC
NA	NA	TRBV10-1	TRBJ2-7	CASSPGLVGEQYF	TGCGCCAGCAGTCCCGGCCTAGTTGGGGAGCAGTACTTC
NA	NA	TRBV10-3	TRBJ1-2	CAISESIGGLSYGYTF	TGTGCCATCAGTGAGTCAATTGGGGGACTAAGCTATGGCTACACCTTC
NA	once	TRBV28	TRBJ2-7	CASRLQGRPREQYF	TGTGCCAGCAGGTTACAGGGGAGGCCGCGGGAGCAGTACTTC